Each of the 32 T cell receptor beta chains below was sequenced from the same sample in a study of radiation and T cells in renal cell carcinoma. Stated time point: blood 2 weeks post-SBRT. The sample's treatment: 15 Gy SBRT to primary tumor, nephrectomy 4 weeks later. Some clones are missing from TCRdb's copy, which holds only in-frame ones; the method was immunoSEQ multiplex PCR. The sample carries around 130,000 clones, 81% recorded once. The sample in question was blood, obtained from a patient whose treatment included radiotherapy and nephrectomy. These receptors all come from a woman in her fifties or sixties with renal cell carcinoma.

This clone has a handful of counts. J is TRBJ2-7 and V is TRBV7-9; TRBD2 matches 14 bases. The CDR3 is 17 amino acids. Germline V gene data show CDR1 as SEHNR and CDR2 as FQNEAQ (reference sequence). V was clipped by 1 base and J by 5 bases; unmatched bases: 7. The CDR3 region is CASSLGGTSGSSHEQYF. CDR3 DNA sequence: TGTGCCAGCAGCTTAGGAGGGACTAGCGGGAGTAGCCACGAGCAGTACTTC.

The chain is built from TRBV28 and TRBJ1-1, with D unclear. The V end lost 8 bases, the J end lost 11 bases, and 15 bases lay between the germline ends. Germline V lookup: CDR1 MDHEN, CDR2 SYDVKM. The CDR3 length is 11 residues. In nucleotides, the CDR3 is TGTGCCAGCTGGATCGATAAAAAGGCTTTCTTT. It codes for CASWIDKKAFF.

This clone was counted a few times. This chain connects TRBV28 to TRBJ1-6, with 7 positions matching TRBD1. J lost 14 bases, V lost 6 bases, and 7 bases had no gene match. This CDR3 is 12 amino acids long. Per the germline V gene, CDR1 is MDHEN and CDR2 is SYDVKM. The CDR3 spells CASSPGTATLHF. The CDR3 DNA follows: TGTGCCAGCAGCCCAGGGACAGCAACCCTCCACTTT.

Here the CDR3 DNA reads TGTGCCAGCAGCCAAGATTCCCTGGACAGGGTCTACAATGAGCAGTTCTTC. Amino acids: CASSQDSLDRVYNEQFF. The chain is built from TRBV4-2 and TRBJ2-1; TRBD1 aligns across 8 bases. The CDR3 runs to 17 residues. Per the germline V gene, CDR1 is LGHNA and CDR2 is YNFKEQ. Trimming took 0 bases from V and 3 from J; bases not matched to a gene: 7.

CDR3 loop: CASGGDVGNQPQHF. CDR3 DNA sequence: TGTGCCAGCGGAGGGGATGTGGGCAATCAGCCCCAGCATTTT. The chain has TRBV2 and TRBJ1-5, with TRBD1 as a possible D gene (5 bases). Germline lookup yields CDR1 SNHLY and CDR2 FYNNEI. The CDR3 is 14 amino acids. V was cut by 8 bases and J by 2 bases, with 13 bases left in between.

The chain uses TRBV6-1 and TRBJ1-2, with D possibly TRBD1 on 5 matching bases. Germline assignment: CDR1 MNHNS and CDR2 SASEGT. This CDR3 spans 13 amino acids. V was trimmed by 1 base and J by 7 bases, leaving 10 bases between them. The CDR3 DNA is TGTGCCAGCAGTGAAGAGGGGCTGGGTGGCTACACCTTC. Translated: CASSEEGLGGYTF.

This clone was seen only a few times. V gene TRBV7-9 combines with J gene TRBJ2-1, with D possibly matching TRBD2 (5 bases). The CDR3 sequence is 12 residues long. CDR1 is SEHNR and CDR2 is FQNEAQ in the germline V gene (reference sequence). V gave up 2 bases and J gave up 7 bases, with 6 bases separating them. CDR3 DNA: TGTGCCAGCAGCTTATCGGGGAATGAGCAGTTCTTC. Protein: CASSLSGNEQFF.

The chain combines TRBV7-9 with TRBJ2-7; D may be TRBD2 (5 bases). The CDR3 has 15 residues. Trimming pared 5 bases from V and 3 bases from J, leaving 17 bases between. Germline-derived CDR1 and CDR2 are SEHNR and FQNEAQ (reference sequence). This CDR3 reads CASSPGGTGFYEQYF. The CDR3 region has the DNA TGTGCCAGCAGCCCAGGAGGAACGGGGTTCTACGAGCAGTACTTC.

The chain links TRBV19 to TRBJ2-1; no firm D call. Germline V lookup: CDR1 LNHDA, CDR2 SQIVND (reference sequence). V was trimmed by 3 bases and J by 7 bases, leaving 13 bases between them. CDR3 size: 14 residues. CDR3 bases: TGTGCCAGTAGTATGGAATTAACCGGTAATGAGCAGTTCTTC. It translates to CASSMELTGNEQFF.

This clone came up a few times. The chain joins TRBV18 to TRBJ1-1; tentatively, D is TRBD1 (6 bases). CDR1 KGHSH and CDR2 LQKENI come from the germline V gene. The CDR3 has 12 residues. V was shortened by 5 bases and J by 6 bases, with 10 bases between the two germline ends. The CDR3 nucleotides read TGTGCCAGCTCAAAAAAGGGGGCTGAAGCTTTCTTT. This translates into CASSKKGAEAFF.

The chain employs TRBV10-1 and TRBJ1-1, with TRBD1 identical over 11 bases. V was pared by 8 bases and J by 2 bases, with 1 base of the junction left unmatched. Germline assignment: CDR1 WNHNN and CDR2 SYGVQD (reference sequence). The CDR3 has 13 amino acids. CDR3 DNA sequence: TGCGCCAGCCGGACAGGGGGCAACACTGAAGCTTTCTTT. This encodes CASRTGGNTEAFF.

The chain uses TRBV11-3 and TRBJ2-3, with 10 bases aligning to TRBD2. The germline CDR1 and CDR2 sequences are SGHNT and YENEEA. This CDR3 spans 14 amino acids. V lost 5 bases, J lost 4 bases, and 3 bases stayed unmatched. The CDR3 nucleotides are TGTGCCAGCAGCAGCGGGAGGGCCCCAGATACGCAGTATTTT. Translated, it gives CASSSGRAPDTQYF.

The CDR3 sequence: CASSRTAGGEAEKLFF. CDR3 in DNA: TGTGCCAGCAGCCGGACGGCTGGGGGTGAGGCTGAAAAACTGTTTTTT. This chain links TRBV14 with TRBJ1-4, with D possibly matching TRBD1 (5 bases). CDR3 length: 16 amino acids. V lost 4 bases and J lost 7, with 19 bases in between. Germline V CDR1 and CDR2: SGHDN, FVKESK. Full variable domain (missing parts from reference TRBV14 and TRBJ1-4): EAGVTQFPSHSVIEKGQTVTLRCDPISGHDNLYWYRRVMGKEIKFLLHFVKESKQDESGMPNNRFLAERTGGTYSTLKVQPAELEDSGVYFCASSRTAGGEAEKLFFGSGTQLSVL.

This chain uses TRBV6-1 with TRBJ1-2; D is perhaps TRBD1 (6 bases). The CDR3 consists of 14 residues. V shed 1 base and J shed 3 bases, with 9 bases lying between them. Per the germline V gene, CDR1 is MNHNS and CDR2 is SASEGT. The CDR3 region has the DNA TGTGCCAGCAGTGAAGTCAGGGGCCACTATGGCTACACCTTC. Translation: CASSEVRGHYGYTF.

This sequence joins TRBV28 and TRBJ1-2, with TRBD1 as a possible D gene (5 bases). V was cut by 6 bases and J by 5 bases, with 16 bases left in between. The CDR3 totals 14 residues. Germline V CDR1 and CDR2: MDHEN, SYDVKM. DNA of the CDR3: TGTGCCAGCAGAACGAGGGGCCTGGATTATGGCTACACCTTC. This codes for CASRTRGLDYGYTF.

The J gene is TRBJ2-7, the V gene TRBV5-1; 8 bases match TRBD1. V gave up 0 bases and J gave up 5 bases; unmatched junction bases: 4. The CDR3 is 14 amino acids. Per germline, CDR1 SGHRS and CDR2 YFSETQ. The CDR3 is CASSLVQGADEQYF. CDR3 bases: TGCGCCAGCAGCTTGGTCCAGGGGGCGGACGAGCAGTACTTC. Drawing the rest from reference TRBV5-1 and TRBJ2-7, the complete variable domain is KAGVTQTPRYLIKTRGQQVTLSCSPISGHRSVSWYQQTPGQGLQFLFEYFSETQRNKGNFPGRFSGRQFSNSRSEMNVSTLELGDSALYLCASSLVQGADEQYFGPGTRLTVT.

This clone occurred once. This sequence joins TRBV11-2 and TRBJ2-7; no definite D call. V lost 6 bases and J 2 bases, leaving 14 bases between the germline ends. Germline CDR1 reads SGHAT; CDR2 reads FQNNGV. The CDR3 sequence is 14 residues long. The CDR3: CASSLWAGAYEQYF. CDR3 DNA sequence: TGTGCCAGCAGTTTGTGGGCAGGAGCCTACGAGCAGTACTTC.

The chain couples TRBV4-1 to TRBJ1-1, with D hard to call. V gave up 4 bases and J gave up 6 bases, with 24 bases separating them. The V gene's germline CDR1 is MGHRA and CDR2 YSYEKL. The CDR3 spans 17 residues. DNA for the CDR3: TGCGCCAGCAGCCTCCCCCGCGGCGCCGATGATAACGCTGAAGCTTTCTTT. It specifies CASSLPRGADDNAEAFF.

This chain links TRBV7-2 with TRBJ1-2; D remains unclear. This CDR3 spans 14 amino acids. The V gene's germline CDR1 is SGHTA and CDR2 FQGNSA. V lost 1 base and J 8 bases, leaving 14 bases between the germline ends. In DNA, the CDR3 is TGTGCCAGCAGCTTAGATCGGTTCAGTCACGGCTACACCTTC. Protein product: CASSLDRFSHGYTF.

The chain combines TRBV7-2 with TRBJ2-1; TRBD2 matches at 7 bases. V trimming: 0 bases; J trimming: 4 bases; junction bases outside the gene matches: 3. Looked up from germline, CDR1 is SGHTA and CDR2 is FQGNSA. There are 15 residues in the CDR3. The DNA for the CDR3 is TGTGCCAGCAGCTTAGCTAGCGGGCTTTACAATGAGCAGTTCTTC. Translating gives CASSLASGLYNEQFF.

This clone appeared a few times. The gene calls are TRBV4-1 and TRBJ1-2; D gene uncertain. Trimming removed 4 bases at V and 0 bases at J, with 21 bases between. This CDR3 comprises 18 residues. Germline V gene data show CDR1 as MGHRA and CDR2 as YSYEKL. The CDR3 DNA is TGCGCCAGCAGCCCCAAGTTTTTAATAGCCGACACTAACTATGGCTACACCTTC. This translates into CASSPKFLIADTNYGYTF.

CDR3 coding DNA: TGTGCCAGCAGCCTGGGACAGGCCTACACAGATACGCAGTATTTT. This encodes CASSLGQAYTDTQYF. The chain is built from TRBV5-4 and TRBJ2-3; 8 positions match TRBD1. The CDR3 has 15 residues. Trimming took 4 bases from V and 2 from J; bases not matched to a gene: 6. Germline-derived CDR1 and CDR2 are SGHNT and YYREEE (reference sequence).

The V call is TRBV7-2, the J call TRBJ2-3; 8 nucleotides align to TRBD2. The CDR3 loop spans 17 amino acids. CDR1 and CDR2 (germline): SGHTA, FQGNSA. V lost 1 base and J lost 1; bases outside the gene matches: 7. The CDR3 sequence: CASSLGPAGAGTDTQYF. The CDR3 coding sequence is TGTGCCAGCAGCTTAGGACCAGCGGGAGCGGGCACAGATACGCAGTATTTT.

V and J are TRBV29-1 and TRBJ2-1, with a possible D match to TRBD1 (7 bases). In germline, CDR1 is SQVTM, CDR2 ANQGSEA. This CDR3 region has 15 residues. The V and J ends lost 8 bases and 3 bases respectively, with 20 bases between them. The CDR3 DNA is TGCAGCTCCACCGGGGGACAGAGCTTCTACAATGAGCAGTTCTTC. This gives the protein CSSTGGQSFYNEQFF.

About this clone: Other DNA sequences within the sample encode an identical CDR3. The chain's CDR3 is CASSLEGGTEAFF. Here the CDR3 DNA reads TGTGCCAGCAGCTTAGAGGGAGGAACTGAAGCTTTCTTT. The chain joins TRBV7-9 to TRBJ1-1; D not resolved. There are 13 residues in the CDR3. V shed 1 base and J shed 5 bases, with 8 bases lying between them. Germline CDR1 is SEHNR and CDR2 is FQNEAQ (reference sequence).

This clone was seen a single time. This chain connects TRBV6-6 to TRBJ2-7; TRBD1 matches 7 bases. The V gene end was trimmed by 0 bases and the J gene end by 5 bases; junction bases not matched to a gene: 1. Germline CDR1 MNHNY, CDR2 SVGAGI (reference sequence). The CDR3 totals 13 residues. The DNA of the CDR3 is TGTGCCAGCAGTTACTCGACAGGGAACGAGCAGTACTTC. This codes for CASSYSTGNEQYF.

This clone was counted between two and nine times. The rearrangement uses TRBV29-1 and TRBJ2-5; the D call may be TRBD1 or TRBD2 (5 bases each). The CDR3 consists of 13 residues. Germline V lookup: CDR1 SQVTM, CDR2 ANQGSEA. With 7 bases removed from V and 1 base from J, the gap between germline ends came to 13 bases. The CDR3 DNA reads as TGCAGCGGGGGCTTTGGGGGCCAAGAGACCCAGTACTTC. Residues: CSGGFGGQETQYF.

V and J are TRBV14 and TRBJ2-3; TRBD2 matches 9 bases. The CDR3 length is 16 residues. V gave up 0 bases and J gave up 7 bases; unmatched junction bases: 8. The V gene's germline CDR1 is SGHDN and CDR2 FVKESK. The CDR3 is CASSQDRREGLNTQYF. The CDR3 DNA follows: TGTGCCAGCAGCCAAGATCGGCGGGAGGGACTGAATACGCAGTATTTT.

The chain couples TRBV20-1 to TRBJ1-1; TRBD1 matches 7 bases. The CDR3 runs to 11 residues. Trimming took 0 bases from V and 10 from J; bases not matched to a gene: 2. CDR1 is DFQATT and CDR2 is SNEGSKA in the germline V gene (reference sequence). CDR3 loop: CSARDSGGAFF. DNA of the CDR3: TGCAGTGCTAGAGATTCAGGGGGAGCTTTCTTT.

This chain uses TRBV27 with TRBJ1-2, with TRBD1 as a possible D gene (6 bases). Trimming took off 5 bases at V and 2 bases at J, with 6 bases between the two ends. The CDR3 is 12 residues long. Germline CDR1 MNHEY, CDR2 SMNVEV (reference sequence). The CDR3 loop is CASSQGNYGYTF. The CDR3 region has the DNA TGTGCCAGCAGTCAGGGGAACTATGGCTACACCTTC.

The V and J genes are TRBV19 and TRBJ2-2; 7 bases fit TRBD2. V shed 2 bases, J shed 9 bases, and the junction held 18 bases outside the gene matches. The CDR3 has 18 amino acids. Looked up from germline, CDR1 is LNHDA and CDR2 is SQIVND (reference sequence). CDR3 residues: CASSISPAQLGRARELFF. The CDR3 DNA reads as TGTGCCAGTAGTATATCCCCCGCTCAACTAGGGAGGGCCCGGGAGCTGTTTTTT.

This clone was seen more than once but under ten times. The CDR3 sequence is CASRRMNTEAFF. The CDR3 region has the DNA TGCGCCAGCAGGCGCATGAACACTGAAGCTTTCTTT. The chain couples TRBV5-1 to TRBJ1-1, with unresolved D. Germline CDR1 is SGHRS and CDR2 is YFSETQ. V was clipped by 5 bases and J by 0 bases, with 5 bases between them. This CDR3 region has 12 residues. Variable domain in full (rest from reference TRBV5-1 and TRBJ1-1): KAGVTQTPRYLIKTRGQQVTLSCSPISGHRSVSWYQQTPGQGLQFLFEYFSETQRNKGNFPGRFSGRQFSNSRSEMNVSTLELGDSALYLCASRRMNTEAFFGQGTRLTVV.